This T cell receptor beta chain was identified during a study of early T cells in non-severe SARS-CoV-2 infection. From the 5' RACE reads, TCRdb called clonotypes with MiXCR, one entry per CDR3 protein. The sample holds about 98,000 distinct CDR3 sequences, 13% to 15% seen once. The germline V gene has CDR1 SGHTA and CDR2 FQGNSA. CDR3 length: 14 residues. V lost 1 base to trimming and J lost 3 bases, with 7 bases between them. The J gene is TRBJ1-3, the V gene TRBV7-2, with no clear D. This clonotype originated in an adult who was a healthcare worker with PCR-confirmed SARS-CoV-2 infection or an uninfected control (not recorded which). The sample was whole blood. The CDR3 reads CASSLESYGNTIYF. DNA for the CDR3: TGTGCCAGCAGCTTAGAGTCTTATGGAAACACCATATATTTT.